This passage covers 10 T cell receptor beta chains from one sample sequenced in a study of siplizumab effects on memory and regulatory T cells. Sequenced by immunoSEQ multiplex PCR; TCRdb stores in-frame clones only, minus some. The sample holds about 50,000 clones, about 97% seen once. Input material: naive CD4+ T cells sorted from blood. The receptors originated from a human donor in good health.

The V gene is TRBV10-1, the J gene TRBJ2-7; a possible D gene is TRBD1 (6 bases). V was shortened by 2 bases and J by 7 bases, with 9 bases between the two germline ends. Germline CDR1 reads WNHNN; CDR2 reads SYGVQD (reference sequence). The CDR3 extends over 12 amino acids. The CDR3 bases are TGCGCCAGCAGTGAGAACAGGGTTGAGCAGTACTTC. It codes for CASSENRVEQYF.

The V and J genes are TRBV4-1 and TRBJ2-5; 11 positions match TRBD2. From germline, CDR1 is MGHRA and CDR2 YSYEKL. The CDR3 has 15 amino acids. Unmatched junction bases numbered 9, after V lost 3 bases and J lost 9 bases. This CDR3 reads CASSQGTSGSRAQYF. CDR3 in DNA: TGCGCCAGCAGCCAGGGTACTAGCGGGAGCCGGGCCCAGTACTTC.

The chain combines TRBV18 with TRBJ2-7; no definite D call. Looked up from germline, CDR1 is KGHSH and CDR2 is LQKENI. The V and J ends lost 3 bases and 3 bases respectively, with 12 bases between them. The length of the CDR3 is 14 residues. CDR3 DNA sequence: TGTGCCAGCTCACCCAGGACCGACCTCTACGAGCAGTACTTC. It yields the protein CASSPRTDLYEQYF. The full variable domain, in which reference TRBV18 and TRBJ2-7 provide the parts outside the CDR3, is NAGVMQNPRHLVRRRGQEARLRCSPMKGHSHVYWYRQLPEEGLKFMVYLQKENIIDESGMPKERFSAEFPKEGPSILRIQQVVRGDSAAYFCASSPRTDLYEQYFGPGTRLTVT.

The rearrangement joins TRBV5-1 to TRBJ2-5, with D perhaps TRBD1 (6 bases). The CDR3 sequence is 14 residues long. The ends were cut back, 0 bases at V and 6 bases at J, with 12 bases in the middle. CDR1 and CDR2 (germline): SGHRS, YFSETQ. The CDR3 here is CASSLGQDGKTQYF. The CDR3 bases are TGCGCCAGCAGCTTGGGACAGGATGGCAAGACCCAGTACTTC.

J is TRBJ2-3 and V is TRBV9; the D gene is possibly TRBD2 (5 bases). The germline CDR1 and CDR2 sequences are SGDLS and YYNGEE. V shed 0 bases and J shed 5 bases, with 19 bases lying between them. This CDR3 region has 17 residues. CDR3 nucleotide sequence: TGTGCCAGCAGCGTAGAAGGATATGGAGGTTTCGGAGATACGCAGTATTTT. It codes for CASSVEGYGGFGDTQYF. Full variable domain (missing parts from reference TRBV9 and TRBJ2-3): DSGVTQTPKHLITATGQRVTLRCSPRSGDLSVYWYQQSLDQGLQFLIQYYNGEERAKGNILERFSAQQFPDLHSELNLSSLELGDSALYFCASSVEGYGGFGDTQYFGPGTRLTVL.

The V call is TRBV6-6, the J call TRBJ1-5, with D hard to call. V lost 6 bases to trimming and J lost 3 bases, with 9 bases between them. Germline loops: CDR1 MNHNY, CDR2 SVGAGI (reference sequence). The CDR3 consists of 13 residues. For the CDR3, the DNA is TGTGCCAGCAGCCGACAAGACAATCAGCCCCAGCATTTT. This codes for CASSRQDNQPQHF.

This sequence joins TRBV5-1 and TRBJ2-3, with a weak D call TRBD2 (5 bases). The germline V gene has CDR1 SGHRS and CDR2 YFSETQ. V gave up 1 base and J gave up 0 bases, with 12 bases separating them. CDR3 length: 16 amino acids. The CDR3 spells CASSLLGATSTDTQYF. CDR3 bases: TGCGCCAGCAGCTTGTTGGGAGCGACGAGCACAGATACGCAGTATTTT.

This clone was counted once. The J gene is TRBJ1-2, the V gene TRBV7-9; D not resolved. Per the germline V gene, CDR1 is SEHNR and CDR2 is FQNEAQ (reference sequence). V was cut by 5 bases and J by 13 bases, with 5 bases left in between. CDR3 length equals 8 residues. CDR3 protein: CASSETTF. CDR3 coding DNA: TGTGCCAGCAGCGAAACCACCTTC. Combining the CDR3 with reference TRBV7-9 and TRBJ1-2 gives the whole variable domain DTGVSQNPRHKITKRGQNVTFRCDPISEHNRLYWYRQTLGQGPEFLTYFQNEAQLEKSRLLSDRFSAERPKGSFSTLEIQRTEQGDSAMYLCASSETTFGSGTRLTVV.

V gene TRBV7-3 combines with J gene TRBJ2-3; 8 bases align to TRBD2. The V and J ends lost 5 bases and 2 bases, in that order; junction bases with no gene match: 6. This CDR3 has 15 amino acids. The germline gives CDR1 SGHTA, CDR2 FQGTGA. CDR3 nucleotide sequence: TGTGCCAGCAGCGTCGGACTAGCTGTCACAGATACGCAGTATTTT. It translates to CASSVGLAVTDTQYF.

The CDR3 nucleotides read TGTGCCAGCAGTGAATATAGTAGCGGGAGGGCCTCAAGCATGCAGTATTTT. Amino acid sequence: CASSEYSSGRASSMQYF. This chain uses TRBV2 with TRBJ2-3, with 11 bases identical to TRBD2. Germline-derived CDR1 and CDR2 are SNHLY and FYNNEI. This CDR3 region has 17 residues. With V trimmed by 2 bases and J by 11 bases, 15 bases remained unmatched.